This T cell receptor (beta chain) came from a study of T cell changes during pregnancy in multiple sclerosis. Clones were read by immunoSEQ multiplex PCR, and TCRdb kept only the in-frame ones, dropping some. The sample contains 25,000 to 35,000 clones, approximately 92% of which appear only once. The CDR3 has 15 amino acids. Germline assignment: CDR1 MNHEY and CDR2 SVGAGI. The ends lost 6 bases at V and 4 bases at J; junction bases unmatched: 9. The sequencing used CD8+ T cells from peripheral blood mononuclear cells, collected in the second trimester of pregnancy. The clonotype originates from a female donor with multiple sclerosis, enrolled in a pregnancy study. This rearrangement joins TRBV6-5 to TRBJ2-7; 10 nucleotides match TRBD1. CDR3 bases: TGTGCCAGCAGCTTAGGACAGGGGGGCGGGTACGAGCAGTACTTC. This gives the protein CASSLGQGGGYEQYF.